Here is one T cell receptor beta chain with its context. The data derive from a study of T cell responses to AZD1222 COVID-19 vaccine. The V end was cut by 4 bases, the J end by 3 bases, with 4 bases between. CDR1 and CDR2 from the germline V gene are SGHRS and YFSETQ. The CDR3 has 12 residues. TCRdb's copy holds only in-frame clones and misses some; the assay was immunoSEQ multiplex PCR. Of about 100,000 clones in the sample, 85% to 95% were seen once. The material sequenced was peripheral blood, taken 28 days after the second AZD1222 dose. The chain recombines TRBV5-1 with TRBJ2-2; D not resolved. The source is an adult who received the AZD1222 COVID-19 vaccine. CDR3 in amino acids: CASSLHTGELFF. The CDR3 DNA reads TGCGCCAGCAGCCTCCACACCGGGGAGCTGTTTTTT.